This is a list of T cell receptor beta chains from one sample in a study of T cells in localized non-small cell lung cancer. Repertoires were generated with immunoSEQ multiplex PCR, while TCRdb's copy carries only in-frame clones and drops some. The sample holds about 130,000 clones, 89% seen once. The sequencing here drew on peripheral blood, taken before any cancer treatment. These receptors originate from a female donor older than 55 with stage I lung adenocarcinoma. Each CDR3 is given with its conserved first and last residue. The D gene is left open where the match is weak. Part of the rows lack a size; the others show once, few, many or a class for expanded clones.

clone_size,d_call,j_call,v_call,cdr3_nt,cdr3_aa
-,-,TRBJ2-3,TRBV11-3,TGTGCCAGCAGCTTAGGACATCTCACAGATACGCAGTATTTT,CASSLGHLTDTQYF
once,TRBD2,TRBJ2-1,TRBV9,TGTGCCAGCAGCGTAGCTCCTAGCGGGAGCTACAATGAGCAGTTCTTC,CASSVAPSGSYNEQFF
-,-,TRBJ2-1,TRBV30,TGTGCCTGGAGTGCTTCCCCCAATGAGCAGTTCTTC,CAWSASPNEQFF
few,-,TRBJ2-7,TRBV6-5,TGTGCCAGCAGTCCCGGGACGCCCTACGAGCAGTACTTC,CASSPGTPYEQYF
-,TRBD1,TRBJ2-2,TRBV2,TGTGCCAGCAGTGGGGACAGGCCGCTCACCGGGGAGCTGTTTTTT,CASSGDRPLTGELFF
-,-,TRBJ1-1,TRBV28,TGTGCCAGCAGTTTAGTCTCCCTAGGGAGCACTGAAGCTTTCTTT,CASSLVSLGSTEAFF
-,-,TRBJ2-6,TRBV7-7,TGTGCTAGCAGCCCGTCGGCACACTCTGGGGCCAACGTCCTGACTTTC,CASSPSAHSGANVLTF
-,TRBD1,TRBJ1-4,TRBV9,TGTGCCAGCAGCCTTAGAGGGGCAGGGGGTGAAAAACTGTTTTTT,CASSLRGAGGEKLFF
-,-,TRBJ1-2,TRBV6-1,TGTGCCAGCAGTGAACTTCCTTTTCCCGGCTACACCTTC,CASSELPFPGYTF
once,TRBD1,TRBJ1-5,TRBV27,TGTGCCAGCAGGGTAGACAGGGGCTATAATCAGCCCCAGCATTTT,CASRVDRGYNQPQHF
-,TRBD1,TRBJ2-3,TRBV6-5,TGTGCCAGCAGACGGGACAGTCCAGATACGCAGTATTTT,CASRRDSPDTQYF